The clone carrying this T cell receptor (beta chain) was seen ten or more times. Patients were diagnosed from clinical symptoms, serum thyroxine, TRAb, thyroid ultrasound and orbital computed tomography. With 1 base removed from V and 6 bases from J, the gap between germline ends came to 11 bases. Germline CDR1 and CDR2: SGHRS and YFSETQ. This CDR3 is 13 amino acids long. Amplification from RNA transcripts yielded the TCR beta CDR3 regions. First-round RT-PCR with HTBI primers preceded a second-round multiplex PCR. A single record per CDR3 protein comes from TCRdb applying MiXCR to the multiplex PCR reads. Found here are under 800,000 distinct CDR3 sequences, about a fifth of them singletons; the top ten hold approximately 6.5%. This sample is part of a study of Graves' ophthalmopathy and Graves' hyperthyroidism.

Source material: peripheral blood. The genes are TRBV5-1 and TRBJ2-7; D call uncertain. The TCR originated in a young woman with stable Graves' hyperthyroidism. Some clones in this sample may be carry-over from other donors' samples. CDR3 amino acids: CASSLHEASEQYF. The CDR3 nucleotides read TGCGCCAGCAGCTTGCACGAGGCTTCCGAGCAGTACTTC. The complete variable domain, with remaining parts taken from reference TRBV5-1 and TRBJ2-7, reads KAGVTQTPRYLIKTRGQQVTLSCSPISGHRSVSWYQQTPGQGLQFLFEYFSETQRNKGNFPGRFSGRQFSNSRSEMNVSTLELGDSALYLCASSLHEASEQYFGPGTRLTVT.